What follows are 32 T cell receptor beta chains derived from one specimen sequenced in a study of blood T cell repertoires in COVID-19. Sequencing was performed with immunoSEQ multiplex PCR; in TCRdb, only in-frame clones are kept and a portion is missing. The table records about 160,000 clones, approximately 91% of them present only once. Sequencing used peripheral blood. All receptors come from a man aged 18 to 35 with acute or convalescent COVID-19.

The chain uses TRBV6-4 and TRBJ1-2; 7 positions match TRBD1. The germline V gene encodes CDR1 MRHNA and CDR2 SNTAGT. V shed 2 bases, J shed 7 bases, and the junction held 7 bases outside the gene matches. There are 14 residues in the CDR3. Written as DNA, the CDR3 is TGTGCCAGCAGTGACGGTGAGGGGGCGAGTGGCTACACCTTC. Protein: CASSDGEGASGYTF.

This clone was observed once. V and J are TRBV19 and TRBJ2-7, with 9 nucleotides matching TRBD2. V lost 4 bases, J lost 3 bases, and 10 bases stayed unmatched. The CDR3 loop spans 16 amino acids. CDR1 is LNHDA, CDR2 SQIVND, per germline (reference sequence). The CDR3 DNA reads TGTGCCAGTAGTACCAGAGTTAGCGGGGGACACTACGAGCAGTACTTC. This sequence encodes CASSTRVSGGHYEQYF.

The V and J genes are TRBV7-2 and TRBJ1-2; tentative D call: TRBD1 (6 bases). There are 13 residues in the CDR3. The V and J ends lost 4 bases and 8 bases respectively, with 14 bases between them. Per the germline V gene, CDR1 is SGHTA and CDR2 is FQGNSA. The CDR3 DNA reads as TGTGCCAGCAGCTCGGACAGATTATACGGCTACACCTTC. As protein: CASSSDRLYGYTF.

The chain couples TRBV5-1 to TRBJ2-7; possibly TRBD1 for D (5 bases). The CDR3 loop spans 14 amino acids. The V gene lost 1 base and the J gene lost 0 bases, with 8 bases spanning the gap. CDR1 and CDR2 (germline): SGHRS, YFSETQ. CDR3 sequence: CASSLLGDSYEQYF. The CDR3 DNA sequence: TGCGCCAGCAGCTTGTTAGGGGACTCCTACGAGCAGTACTTC.

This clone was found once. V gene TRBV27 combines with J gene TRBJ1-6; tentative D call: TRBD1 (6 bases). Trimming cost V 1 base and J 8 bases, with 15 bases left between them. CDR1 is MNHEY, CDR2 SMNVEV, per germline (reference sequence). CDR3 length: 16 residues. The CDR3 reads CASSLFGRGEDSPLHF. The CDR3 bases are TGTGCCAGCAGTTTATTCGGCAGGGGAGAGGATTCACCCCTCCACTTT.

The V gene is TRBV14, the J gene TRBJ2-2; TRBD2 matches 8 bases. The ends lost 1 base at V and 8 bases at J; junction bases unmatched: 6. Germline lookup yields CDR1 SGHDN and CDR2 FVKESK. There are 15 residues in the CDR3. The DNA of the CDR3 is TGTGCCAGCAGCCAAGCTCGGGGGGGCAATGGGGAGCTGTTTTTT. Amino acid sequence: CASSQARGGNGELFF.

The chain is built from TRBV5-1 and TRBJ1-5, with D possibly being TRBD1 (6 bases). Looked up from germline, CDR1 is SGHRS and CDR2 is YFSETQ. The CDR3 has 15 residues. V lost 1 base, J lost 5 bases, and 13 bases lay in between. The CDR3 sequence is CASSLSGATDQPQHF. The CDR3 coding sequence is TGCGCCAGCAGCTTGTCAGGGGCCACGGATCAGCCCCAGCATTTT. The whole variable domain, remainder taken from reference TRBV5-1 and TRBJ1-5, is KAGVTQTPRYLIKTRGQQVTLSCSPISGHRSVSWYQQTPGQGLQFLFEYFSETQRNKGNFPGRFSGRQFSNSRSEMNVSTLELGDSALYLCASSLSGATDQPQHFGDGTRLSIL.

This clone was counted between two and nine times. The CDR3 sequence: CASSDQRQGAASPLHF. The CDR3 DNA follows: TGTGCCAGCAGTGACCAACGACAGGGGGCAGCGTCACCCCTCCACTTT. This chain connects TRBV25-1 to TRBJ1-6; 10 bases agree with TRBD1. The CDR3 totals 16 residues. V lost 3 bases and J lost 10; bases outside the gene matches: 9. Germline CDR1 MGHDK, CDR2 SYGVNS.

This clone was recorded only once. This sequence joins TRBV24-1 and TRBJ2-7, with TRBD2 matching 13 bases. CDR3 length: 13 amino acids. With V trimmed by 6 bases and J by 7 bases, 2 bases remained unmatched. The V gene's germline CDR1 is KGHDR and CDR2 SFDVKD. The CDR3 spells CATSPGLAGEQYF. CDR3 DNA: TGTGCCACCAGTCCGGGACTAGCGGGAGAGCAGTACTTC.

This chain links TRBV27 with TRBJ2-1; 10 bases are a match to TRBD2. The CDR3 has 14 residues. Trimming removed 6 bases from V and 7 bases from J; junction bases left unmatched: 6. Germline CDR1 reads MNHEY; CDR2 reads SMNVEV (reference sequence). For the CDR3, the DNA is TGTGCCAGCAGATCAGCGGGGGGGCCAAATGAGCAGTTCTTC. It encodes CASRSAGGPNEQFF.

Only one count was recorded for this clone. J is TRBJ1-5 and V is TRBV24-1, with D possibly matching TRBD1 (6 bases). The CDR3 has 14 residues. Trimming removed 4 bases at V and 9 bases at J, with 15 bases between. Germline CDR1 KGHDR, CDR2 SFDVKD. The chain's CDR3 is CATSDPTGPGPQHF. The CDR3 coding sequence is TGTGCCACCAGTGACCCGACAGGCCCAGGGCCCCAGCATTTT.

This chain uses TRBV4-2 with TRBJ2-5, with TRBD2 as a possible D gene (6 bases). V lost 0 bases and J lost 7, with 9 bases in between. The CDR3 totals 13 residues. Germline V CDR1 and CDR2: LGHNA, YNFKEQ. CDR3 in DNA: TGTGCCAGCAGCCAAGAAATGGGGGGGACCCAGTACTTC. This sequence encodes CASSQEMGGTQYF.

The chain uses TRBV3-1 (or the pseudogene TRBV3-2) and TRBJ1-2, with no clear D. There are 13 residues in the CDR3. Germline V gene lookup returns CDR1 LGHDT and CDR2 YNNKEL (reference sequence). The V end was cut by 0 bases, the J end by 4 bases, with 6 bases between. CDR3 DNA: TGTGCCAGCAGCCAAGAGTCAGTCTATGGCTACACCTTC. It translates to CASSQESVYGYTF.

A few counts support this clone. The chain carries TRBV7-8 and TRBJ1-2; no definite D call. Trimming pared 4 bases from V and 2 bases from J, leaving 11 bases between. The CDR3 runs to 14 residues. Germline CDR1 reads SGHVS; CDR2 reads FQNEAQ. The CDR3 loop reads CASSSLRANYGYTF. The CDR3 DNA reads TGTGCCAGCAGCTCCTTGAGGGCCAACTATGGCTACACCTTC.

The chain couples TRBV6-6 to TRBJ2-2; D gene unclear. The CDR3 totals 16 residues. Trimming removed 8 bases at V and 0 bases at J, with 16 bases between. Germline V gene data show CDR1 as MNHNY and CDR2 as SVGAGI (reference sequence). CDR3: CASGRHSVANTGELFF. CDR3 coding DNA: TGTGCCAGCGGTCGACACTCGGTCGCGAACACCGGGGAGCTGTTTTTT.

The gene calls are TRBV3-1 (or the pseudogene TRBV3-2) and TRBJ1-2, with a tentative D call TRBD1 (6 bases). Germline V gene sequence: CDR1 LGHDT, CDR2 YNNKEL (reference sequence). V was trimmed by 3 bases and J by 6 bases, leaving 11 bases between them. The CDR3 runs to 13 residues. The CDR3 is CASSHRQADGYTF. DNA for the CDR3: TGTGCCAGCAGCCACAGACAGGCGGATGGCTACACCTTC.

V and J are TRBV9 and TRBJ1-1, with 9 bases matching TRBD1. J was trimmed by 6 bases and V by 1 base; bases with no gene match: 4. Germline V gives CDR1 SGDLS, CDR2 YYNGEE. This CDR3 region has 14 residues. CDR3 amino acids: CASSVWDRAAEAFF. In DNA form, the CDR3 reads TGTGCCAGCAGCGTATGGGACAGGGCGGCTGAAGCTTTCTTT.

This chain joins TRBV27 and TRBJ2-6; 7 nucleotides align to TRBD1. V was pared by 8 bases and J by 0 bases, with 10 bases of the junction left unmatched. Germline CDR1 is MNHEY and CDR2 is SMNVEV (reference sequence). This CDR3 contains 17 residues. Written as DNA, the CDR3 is TGTGCCAGCTCCCCGGGGACAGTAGTCTCTGGGGCCAACGTCCTGACTTTC. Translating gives CASSPGTVVSGANVLTF.

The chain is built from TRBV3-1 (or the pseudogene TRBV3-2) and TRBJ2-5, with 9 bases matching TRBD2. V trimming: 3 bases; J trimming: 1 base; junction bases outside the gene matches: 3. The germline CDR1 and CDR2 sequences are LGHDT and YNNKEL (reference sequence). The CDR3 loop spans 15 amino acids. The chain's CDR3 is CASSQETSGQETQYF. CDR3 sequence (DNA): TGTGCCAGCAGCCAGGAGACTAGCGGCCAAGAGACCCAGTACTTC.

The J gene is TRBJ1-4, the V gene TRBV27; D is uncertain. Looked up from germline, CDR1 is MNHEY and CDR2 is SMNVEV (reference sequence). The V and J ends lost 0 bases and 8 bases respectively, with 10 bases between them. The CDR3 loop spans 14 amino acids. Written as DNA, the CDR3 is TGTGCCAGCAGTTTATCGGGCAGTGGGGAAAAACTGTTTTTT. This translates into CASSLSGSGEKLFF.

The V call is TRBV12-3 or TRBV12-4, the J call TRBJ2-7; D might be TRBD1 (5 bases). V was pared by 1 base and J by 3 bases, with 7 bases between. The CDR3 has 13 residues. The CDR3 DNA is TGTGCCAGCAGTTTAGTTAGGGGCTACGAGCAGTACTTC. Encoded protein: CASSLVRGYEQYF.

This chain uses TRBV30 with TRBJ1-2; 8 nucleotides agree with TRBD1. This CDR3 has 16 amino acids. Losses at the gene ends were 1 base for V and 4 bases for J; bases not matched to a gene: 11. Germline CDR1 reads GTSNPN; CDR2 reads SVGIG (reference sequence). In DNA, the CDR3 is TGTGCCTGGAGTGACCCTGGACAGGGTATTTTCTATGGCTACACCTTC. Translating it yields CAWSDPGQGIFYGYTF. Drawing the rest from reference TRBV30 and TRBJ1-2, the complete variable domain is SQTIHQWPATLVQPVGSPLSLECTVEGTSNPNLYWYRQAAGRGLQLLFYSVGIGQISSEVPQNLSASRPQDRQFILSSKKLLLSDSGFYLCAWSDPGQGIFYGYTFGSGTRLTVV.

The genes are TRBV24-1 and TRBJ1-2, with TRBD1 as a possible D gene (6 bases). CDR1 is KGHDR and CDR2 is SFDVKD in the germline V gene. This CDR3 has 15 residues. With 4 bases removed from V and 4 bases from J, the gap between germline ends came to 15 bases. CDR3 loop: CATSDPDRTSYGYTF. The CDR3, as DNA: TGTGCCACCAGTGACCCCGACAGGACTTCCTATGGCTACACCTTC.

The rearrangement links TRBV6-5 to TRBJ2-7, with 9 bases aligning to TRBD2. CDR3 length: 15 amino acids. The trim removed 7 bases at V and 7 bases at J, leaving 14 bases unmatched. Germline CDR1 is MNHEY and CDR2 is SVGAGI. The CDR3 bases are TGTGCCAGCATTTTCCAGGCTAGCGGGGCGGGGGAGCAGTACTTC. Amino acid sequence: CASIFQASGAGEQYF.

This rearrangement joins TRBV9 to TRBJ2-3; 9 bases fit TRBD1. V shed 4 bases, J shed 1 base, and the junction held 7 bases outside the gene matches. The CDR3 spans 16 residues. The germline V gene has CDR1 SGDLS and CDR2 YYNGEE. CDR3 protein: CASSTRQGVRTDTQYF. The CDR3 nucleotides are TGTGCCAGCAGCACCCGACAGGGGGTCCGCACAGATACGCAGTATTTT.

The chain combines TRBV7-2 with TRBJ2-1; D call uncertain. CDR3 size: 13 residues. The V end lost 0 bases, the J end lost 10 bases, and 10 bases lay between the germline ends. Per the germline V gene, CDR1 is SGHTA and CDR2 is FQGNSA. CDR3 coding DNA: TGTGCCAGCAGCTTAGCCAAGCTGGGCGAGCAGTTCTTC. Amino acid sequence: CASSLAKLGEQFF.

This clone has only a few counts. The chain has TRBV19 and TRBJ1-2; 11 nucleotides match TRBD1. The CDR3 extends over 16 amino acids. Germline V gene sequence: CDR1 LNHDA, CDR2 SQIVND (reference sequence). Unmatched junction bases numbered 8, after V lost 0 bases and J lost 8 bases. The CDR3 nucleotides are TGTGCCAGTAGTATAGAGCCGGACAGGGGGCCCCCCGGCTACACCTTC. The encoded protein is CASSIEPDRGPPGYTF.

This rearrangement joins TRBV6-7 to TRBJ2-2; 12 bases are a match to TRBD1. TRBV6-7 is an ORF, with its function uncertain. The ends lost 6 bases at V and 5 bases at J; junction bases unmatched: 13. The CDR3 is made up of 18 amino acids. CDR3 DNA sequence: TGTGCCAGCAGCCCCCCCGGGGAGGGACAGGGGGCAACCGGGGAGCTGTTTTTT. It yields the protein CASSPPGEGQGATGELFF.

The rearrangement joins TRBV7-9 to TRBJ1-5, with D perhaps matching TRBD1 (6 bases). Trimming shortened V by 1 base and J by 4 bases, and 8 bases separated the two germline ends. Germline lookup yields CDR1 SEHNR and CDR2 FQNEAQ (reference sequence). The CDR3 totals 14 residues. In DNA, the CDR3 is TGTGCCAGCAGCTTAGGGGGGCAGAATCAGCCCCAGCATTTT. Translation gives CASSLGGQNQPQHF.

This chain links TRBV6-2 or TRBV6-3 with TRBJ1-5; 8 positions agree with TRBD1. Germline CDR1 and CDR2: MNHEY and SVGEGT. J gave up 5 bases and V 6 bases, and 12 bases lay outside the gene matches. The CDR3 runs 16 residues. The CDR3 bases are TGTGCCAGCAGCGACCCCGGACAGGGAGGGCATCAGCCCCAGCATTTT. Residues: CASSDPGQGGHQPQHF.

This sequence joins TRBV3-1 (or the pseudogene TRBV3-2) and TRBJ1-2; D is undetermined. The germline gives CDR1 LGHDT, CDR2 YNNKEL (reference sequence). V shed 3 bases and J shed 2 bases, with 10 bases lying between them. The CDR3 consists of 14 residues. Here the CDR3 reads CASSHGRENYGYTF. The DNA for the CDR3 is TGTGCCAGCAGCCACGGACGGGAGAACTATGGCTACACCTTC.

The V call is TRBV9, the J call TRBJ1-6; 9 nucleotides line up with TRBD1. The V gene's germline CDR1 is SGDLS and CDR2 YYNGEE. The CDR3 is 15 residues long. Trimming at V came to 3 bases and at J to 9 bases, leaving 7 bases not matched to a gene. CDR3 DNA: TGTGCCAGCAGCGCCCGACAGGGGGAGAGTTCACCCCTCCACTTT. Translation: CASSARQGESSPLHF.